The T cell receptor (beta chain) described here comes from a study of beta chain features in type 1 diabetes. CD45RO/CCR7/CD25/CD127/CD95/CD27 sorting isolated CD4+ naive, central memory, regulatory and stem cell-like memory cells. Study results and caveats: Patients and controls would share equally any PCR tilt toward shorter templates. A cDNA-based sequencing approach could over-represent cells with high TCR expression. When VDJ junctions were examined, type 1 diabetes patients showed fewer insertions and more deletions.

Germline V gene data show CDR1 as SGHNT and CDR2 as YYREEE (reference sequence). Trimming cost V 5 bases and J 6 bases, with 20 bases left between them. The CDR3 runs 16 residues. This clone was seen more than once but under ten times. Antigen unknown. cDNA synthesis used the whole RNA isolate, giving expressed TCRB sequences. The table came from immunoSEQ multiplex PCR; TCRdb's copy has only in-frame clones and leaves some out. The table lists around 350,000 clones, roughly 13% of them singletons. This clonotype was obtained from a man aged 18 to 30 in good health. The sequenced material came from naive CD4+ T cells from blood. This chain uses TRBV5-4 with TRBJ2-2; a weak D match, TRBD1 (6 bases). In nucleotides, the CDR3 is TGTGCCAGCAGGCCAGGGGCCGGGAATAGCCCCGGGGAGCTGTTTTTT. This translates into CASRPGAGNSPGELFF.